The 32 T cell receptor beta chains in this list originate from one sample, sequenced in a study of T cell responses to AZD1222 COVID-19 vaccine. Profiled with immunoSEQ multiplex PCR; TCRdb holds only in-frame clones, not every one. The sample comprises roughly 100,000 clones, about 85% of which are singletons, and under 3.5% rests with the top ten. The material sequenced was peripheral blood, taken on day 0 of AZD1222 vaccination. The origin of the receptors is an adult in good health.

The chain employs TRBV7-9 and TRBJ1-3, with 9 positions matching TRBD1. This CDR3 has 19 residues. Germline V CDR1 and CDR2: SEHNR, FQNEAQ (reference sequence). The V segment lost 3 bases and the J segment 3 bases; nucleotides outside the gene matches: 15. CDR3 protein: CASSFSPGQGGSFGNTIYF. The DNA of the CDR3 is TGTGCCAGCAGCTTTTCCCCGGGACAGGGAGGCTCGTTTGGAAACACCATATATTTT.

This clone was detected only a few times. The chain combines TRBV7-2 with TRBJ1-3, with no clear D. Trimming stripped 4 bases from V and 4 bases from J, with 14 bases between. The germline V gene encodes CDR1 SGHTA and CDR2 FQGNSA. The CDR3 sequence is 15 residues long. The DNA for the CDR3 is TGTGCCAGCAGCTCCCCCAGAAATTCCGGAAACACCATATATTTT. This translates into CASSSPRNSGNTIYF.

The chain combines TRBV4-1 with TRBJ1-4; D is ambiguous. The CDR3 is 17 residues long. The germline gives CDR1 MGHRA, CDR2 YSYEKL. Between the trimmed V and J ends, which lost 3 bases and 4 bases, there was a span of 18 bases. The DNA of the CDR3 is TGCGCCAGCAGCCAGGACCACTTCCGGGGTCTTAATGAAAAACTGTTTTTT. Protein: CASSQDHFRGLNEKLFF.

The chain joins TRBV7-2 to TRBJ2-3; 12 nucleotides line up with TRBD2. The germline V gene encodes CDR1 SGHTA and CDR2 FQGNSA. J lost 2 bases, V lost 4 bases, and 1 base had no gene match. CDR3 length equals 15 residues. For the CDR3, the DNA is TGTGCCAGCAGCTGGACTAGCGGGAACACAGATACGCAGTATTTT. It encodes CASSWTSGNTDTQYF.

This chain joins TRBV25-1 and TRBJ1-4; TRBD1 matches at 9 bases. Trimming removed 2 bases from V and 7 bases from J; junction bases left unmatched: 5. This CDR3 has 15 residues. Germline CDR1 reads MGHDK; CDR2 reads SYGVNS. The DNA of the CDR3 is TGTGCCAGCAGTGAAGACAGGGGGATCGGTGAAAAACTGTTTTTT. The encoded protein is CASSEDRGIGEKLFF.

V gene TRBV7-2 combines with J gene TRBJ2-3, with D hard to call. V lost 1 base, J lost 8 bases, and 4 bases lay in between. The germline CDR1 and CDR2 sequences are SGHTA and FQGNSA. This CDR3 region has 11 residues. The CDR3 bases are TGTGCCAGCAGCTTAGGGGTTACGCAGTATTTT. This encodes CASSLGVTQYF.

The rearrangement links TRBV11-1 to TRBJ2-7; D is unclear. Trimming left V 1 base short and J 7 bases short, with 14 bases between. Per the germline V gene, CDR1 is SGHAT and CDR2 is FQDESV (reference sequence). The CDR3 covers 14 residues. CDR3 DNA: TGTGCCAGCAGCTTAGAAGCCACCGCCCGGGAGCAGTACTTC. Residues: CASSLEATAREQYF.

This clone was observed a single time. V usage is TRBV2 and J usage is TRBJ2-7, with D perhaps being TRBD1 or TRBD2 (5 bases each). This CDR3 has 17 amino acids. Germline values: CDR1 SNHLY, CDR2 FYNNEI. Deletions cut 4 bases from V and 0 bases from J, with 19 bases between. For the CDR3, the DNA is TGTGCCAGCAGTGCCCCGCCCGGGACGGGGAGCTCCTACGAGCAGTACTTC. This sequence encodes CASSAPPGTGSSYEQYF.

The gene calls are TRBV18 and TRBJ1-2, with D tentatively TRBD1 (5 bases). The CDR3 contains 15 residues. Trimming removed 0 bases at V and 8 bases at J, with 16 bases between. Looked up from germline, CDR1 is KGHSH and CDR2 is LQKENI. CDR3 region: CASSPPDSGQKGYTF. The CDR3 DNA follows: TGTGCCAGCTCACCACCCGACAGCGGGCAAAAGGGCTACACCTTC.

This sequence joins TRBV12-3 or TRBV12-4 and TRBJ1-1, with D maybe TRBD1 (6 bases). The length of the CDR3 is 13 residues. V dropped 2 bases and J dropped 6 bases, with 10 bases sitting between them. The CDR3 sequence is CASSLSRGAEAFF. The CDR3 DNA reads TGTGCCAGCAGTTTATCCAGGGGTGCTGAAGCTTTCTTT.

The chain is built from TRBV19 and TRBJ1-2; 7 bases map to TRBD1. CDR1 LNHDA and CDR2 SQIVND come from the germline V gene (reference sequence). J lost 1 base, V lost 1 base, and 6 bases had no gene match. The CDR3 is 16 residues long. CDR3 residues: CASSIGRGQRNYGYTF. The CDR3 DNA follows: TGTGCCAGTAGTATAGGACGGGGACAGCGTAACTATGGCTACACCTTC.

The CDR3 sequence is CASSLDSNEQFF. The CDR3 nucleotides read TGTGCCAGCAGTTTAGATTCGAATGAGCAGTTCTTC. The V call is TRBV12-3 or TRBV12-4, the J call TRBJ2-1; D ambiguous. The CDR3 contains 12 residues. The ends were cut back, 1 base at V and 7 bases at J, with 5 bases in the middle.

The chain is built from TRBV5-4 and TRBJ1-2; no clear D. The CDR3 has 15 amino acids. V dropped 1 base and J dropped 5 bases, with 15 bases sitting between them. Germline V CDR1 and CDR2: SGHNT, YYREEE (reference sequence). The CDR3 region has the DNA TGTGCCAGCAGCTTGTTCAGCGATCGGGTGTATGGCTACACCTTC. Its protein product is CASSLFSDRVYGYTF.

The rearrangement links TRBV7-8 to TRBJ1-2, with unresolved D. The germline V gene encodes CDR1 SGHVS and CDR2 FQNEAQ. V lost 4 bases and J 6 bases, leaving 21 bases between the germline ends. This CDR3 comprises 16 residues. This chain's CDR3 is CASSSSMTVRGHGYTF. The CDR3 DNA is TGTGCCAGCAGCTCTTCGATGACGGTCCGGGGTCATGGCTACACCTTC.

V and J are TRBV27 and TRBJ1-5; TRBD1 matches 11 bases. V lost 5 bases, J lost 9 bases, and 9 bases stayed unmatched. This CDR3 is built from 15 residues. Germline V gives CDR1 MNHEY, CDR2 SMNVEV (reference sequence). This CDR3 reads CASSPGTGGTGPQHF. As DNA, the CDR3 is TGTGCCAGCAGTCCGGGGACAGGGGGTACTGGGCCCCAGCATTTT.

V usage is TRBV19 and J usage is TRBJ2-6; the D is unclear. The CDR3 contains 18 residues. Germline V gene data show CDR1 as LNHDA and CDR2 as SQIVND (reference sequence). Trimming took 7 bases from V and 0 from J, leaving 19 bases between them. CDR3 sequence reads: CASTPLGQASSGANVLTF. In DNA, the CDR3 is TGTGCCAGTACCCCCCTGGGCCAGGCAAGCTCTGGGGCCAACGTCCTGACTTTC.

This clone has a single count. J is TRBJ2-2 and V is TRBV7-3; D may be TRBD1 (7 bases). Germline V gene sequence: CDR1 SGHTA, CDR2 FQGTGA. The CDR3 contains 19 residues. The V and J ends lost 5 bases and 4 bases respectively, with 26 bases between them. The CDR3 spells CASSPYAGTRGVITGELFF. CDR3 DNA sequence: TGTGCCAGCAGCCCCTATGCCGGCACCAGGGGGGTTATCACCGGGGAGCTGTTTTTT. The full variable domain, in which reference TRBV7-3 and TRBJ2-2 provide the parts outside the CDR3, is GAGVSQTPSNKVTEKGKYVELRCDPISGHTALYWYRQSLGQGPEFLIYFQGTGAADDSGLPNDRFFAVRPEGSVSTLKIQRTERGDSAVYLCASSPYAGTRGVITGELFFGEGSRLTVL.

The V call is TRBV18, the J call TRBJ2-5, with D possibly matching TRBD1 (5 bases). This CDR3 is built from 13 residues. Germline V gene sequence: CDR1 KGHSH, CDR2 LQKENI. V dropped 9 bases and J dropped 5 bases, with 16 bases sitting between them. The CDR3 reads CASCDSLKETQYF. CDR3 coding DNA: TGTGCCAGTTGCGACAGTCTTAAGGAGACCCAGTACTTC.

The chain recombines TRBV3-1 (or the pseudogene TRBV3-2) with TRBJ2-5; unclear D gene. V was cut by 3 bases and J by 4 bases, with 12 bases left in between. The germline V gene has CDR1 LGHDT and CDR2 YNNKEL (reference sequence). CDR3 length equals 14 residues. CDR3 sequence reads: CASSQPNRVETQYF. CDR3 in DNA: TGTGCCAGCAGCCAGCCGAATCGGGTAGAGACCCAGTACTTC.

In regard to this clone: At one of its ends the junction is not consistent with the germline gene, which may arise from a read error. This chain links TRBV7-7 with TRBJ2-5; D possibly uses TRBD1 or TRBD2 (6 bases each). The germline CDR1 and CDR2 sequences are SSHAT and FNYEAQ (reference sequence). This CDR3 comprises 16 residues. The CDR3: CASSLVSRGGEETQYF. The CDR3 nucleotides read TGTGCTAGCAGCTTAGTTTCCAGGGGAGGCGAGGAGACCCAGTACTTC.

The gene calls are TRBV25-1 and TRBJ2-1; 8 bases map to TRBD1. This CDR3 is 14 amino acids long. CDR1 and CDR2 from the germline V gene are MGHDK and SYGVNS. V shed 6 bases and J 9 bases; nucleotides not matched to a gene: 10. The CDR3, as DNA: TGTGCCAGCAGAAGGACAGGGTCGTTCGGTGAGCAGTTCTTC. It codes for CASRRTGSFGEQFF.

The V gene is TRBV9, the J gene TRBJ2-7; a weak D match, TRBD1 (6 bases). V was clipped by 4 bases and J by 0 bases, with 14 bases between them. Germline CDR1 and CDR2: SGDLS and YYNGEE. The CDR3 consists of 15 residues. The CDR3 protein is CASSQGFSTSYEQYF. Written as DNA, the CDR3 is TGTGCCAGCAGCCAGGGGTTTTCCACCTCCTACGAGCAGTACTTC.

This clone was observed once. The chain recombines TRBV7-3 with TRBJ2-2; D unresolved. Germline CDR1 is SGHTA and CDR2 is FQGTGA. V lost 0 bases and J lost 6, with 8 bases in between. The CDR3 runs to 14 residues. The CDR3 loop is CASSLTDSPGELFF. CDR3 DNA sequence: TGTGCCAGCAGCTTAACCGATAGTCCCGGGGAGCTGTTTTTT.

This clone has only a few counts. This chain uses TRBV19 with TRBJ1-2; D is unclear. Germline-derived CDR1 and CDR2 are LNHDA and SQIVND (reference sequence). This CDR3 has 12 amino acids. Trimming stripped 2 bases from V and 4 bases from J, with 5 bases between. CDR3 sequence (DNA): TGTGCCAGTAGTATAAGCGTCTATGGCTACACCTTC. This translates into CASSISVYGYTF.

The chain links TRBV5-1 to TRBJ2-7; 9 nucleotides align to TRBD2. CDR1 and CDR2 from the germline V gene are SGHRS and YFSETQ. This CDR3 has 15 amino acids. DNA of the CDR3: TGTGCCAGCAGTTGCGTGGGCGGGAGGGCCTACGAGCAGTACGTC. Translated, it gives CASSCVGGRAYEQYV.

CDR3 amino acids: CASSPVGQGMGEQYF. CDR3 nucleotides: TGTGCCAGCTCCCCGGTGGGACAGGGCATGGGAGAGCAGTACTTC. The chain couples TRBV2 to TRBJ2-7, with 9 positions matching TRBD1. Trimming cost V 8 bases and J 7 bases; bases outside gene matches: 15. The germline gives CDR1 SNHLY, CDR2 FYNNEI. The CDR3 has 15 residues.

The CDR3 here is CASSYRQSYEQYF. The DNA for the CDR3 is TGTGCCAGCAGTTATCGACAGAGCTACGAGCAGTACTTC. This chain joins TRBV27 and TRBJ2-7; D perhaps matches TRBD1 (5 bases). Germline-derived CDR1 and CDR2 are MNHEY and SMNVEV (reference sequence). V lost 4 bases to trimming and J lost 3 bases, with 10 bases between them. This CDR3 is 13 amino acids long.

This chain links TRBV2 with TRBJ2-3; 10 bases align to TRBD2. This CDR3 region has 15 residues. Germline CDR1 is SNHLY and CDR2 is FYNNEI. V lost 7 bases, J lost 4 bases, and 8 bases stayed unmatched. The CDR3 spells CASKMEAGGPDTQYF. DNA of the CDR3: TGTGCCAGCAAGATGGAAGCGGGGGGGCCAGATACGCAGTATTTT.

This clone appeared a single time. The rearrangement joins TRBV18 to TRBJ2-2, with TRBD1 as a possible D gene (5 bases). This CDR3 has 15 amino acids. V lost 8 bases and J 2 bases, leaving 15 bases between the germline ends. The germline V gene has CDR1 KGHSH and CDR2 LQKENI. CDR3 protein: CASPRRQRNTGELFF. In nucleotides, the CDR3 is TGTGCCAGCCCGCGCAGACAGAGAAACACCGGGGAGCTGTTTTTT.

The chain joins TRBV6-6 to TRBJ1-2; D is uncertain. V was cut by 6 bases and J by 5 bases, with 13 bases left in between. In germline, CDR1 is MNHNY, CDR2 SVGAGI (reference sequence). The CDR3 consists of 13 residues. The CDR3 DNA follows: TGTGCCAGCAGCCCCACTGCAGGATATGGCTACACCTTC. The encoded protein is CASSPTAGYGYTF.

The chain joins TRBV19 to TRBJ1-5; TRBD1 is a possible D gene (6 bases). CDR3 length: 14 residues. Trimming left V 5 bases short and J 6 bases short, with 14 bases between. Germline CDR1 and CDR2: LNHDA and SQIVND (reference sequence). The CDR3 is CASSPGGRGQPQHF. Written as DNA, the CDR3 is TGTGCCAGTAGTCCGGGGGGGCGGGGTCAGCCCCAGCATTTT.

V and J are TRBV19 and TRBJ2-6; no firm D call. The CDR3 runs to 16 residues. In germline, CDR1 is LNHDA, CDR2 SQIVND (reference sequence). The V gene lost 1 base and the J gene lost 0 bases, with 7 bases spanning the gap. CDR3 DNA: TGTGCCAGTAGTATAGTTGGGATCTCTGGGGCCAACGTCCTGACTTTC. Amino acid sequence: CASSIVGISGANVLTF.